A single sample gave rise to the 10 T cell receptor beta chains below, sequenced in a study of PD-1 blockade in classical Hodgkin lymphoma. Produced via immunoSEQ multiplex PCR; TCRdb's table is partial and in-frame only. The sample includes around 50,000 clones, about 75% seen only once; the top ten take around 12%. Time point described: cycle 4 day 1 (C4D1), after 5 to 7 weeks of nivolumab. Every single patient, without exception, relapsed after autologous stem cell transplantation, and brentuximab vedotin exposure varied. The sample consisted of peripheral blood mononuclear cells (PBMCs), taken before the fourth cycle of nivolumab. The source of these receptors is a human donor with classical Hodgkin lymphoma.

This chain uses TRBV30 with TRBJ1-3; TRBD1 is a possible D gene (6 bases). This CDR3 region has 13 residues. V was trimmed by 2 bases and J by 3 bases, leaving 8 bases between them. Per the germline V gene, CDR1 is GTSNPN and CDR2 is SVGIG (reference sequence). CDR3 amino acids: CAWSIRGGNTIYF. For the CDR3, the DNA is TGTGCCTGGAGTATCAGGGGTGGAAACACCATATATTTT.

The J gene is TRBJ1-4, the V gene TRBV5-1, with D unclear. Trimming removed 3 bases from V and 5 bases from J, with 14 bases in between. Germline lookup yields CDR1 SGHRS and CDR2 YFSETQ. This CDR3 has 15 amino acids. The CDR3 here is CASSSWTGPNEKLFF. The CDR3 DNA sequence: TGCGCCAGCAGCTCCTGGACCGGTCCGAATGAAAAACTGTTTTTT.

J is TRBJ1-1 and V is TRBV29-1; no reliable D call. The CDR3 covers 12 residues. Germline assignment: CDR1 SQVTM and CDR2 ANQGSEA. V was clipped by 4 bases and J by 0 bases, with 6 bases between them. The DNA of the CDR3 is TGCAGCGTTGTAGTCCTGAACACTGAAGCTTTCTTT. Translation: CSVVVLNTEAFF.

V gene TRBV2 combines with J gene TRBJ1-1; maybe TRBD1 (6 bases). This CDR3 is 12 amino acids long. V was trimmed by 1 base and J by 10 bases, leaving 10 bases between them. From germline, CDR1 is SNHLY and CDR2 FYNNEI. Written as DNA, the CDR3 is TGTGCCAGCAGTGAAGGGGGACACGTAGCTTTCTTT. The encoded protein is CASSEGGHVAFF.

The rearrangement links TRBV15 to TRBJ2-1; the D is unclear. This CDR3 is 13 amino acids long. From germline, CDR1 is LNHNV and CDR2 YYDKDF (reference sequence). Between the trimmed V and J ends, which lost 3 bases and 4 bases, there was a span of 7 bases. CDR3 sequence (DNA): TGTGCCACCAGCAGGGGCCGATACAATGAGCAGTTCTTC. It yields the protein CATSRGRYNEQFF. Full variable domain (remainder filled in from reference TRBV15 and TRBJ2-1): DAMVIQNPRYQVTQFGKPVTLSCSQTLNHNVMYWYQQKSSQAPKLLFHYYDKDFNNEADTPDNFQSRRPNTSFCFLDIRSPGLGDTAMYLCATSRGRYNEQFFGPGTRLTVL.

V and J are TRBV5-1 and TRBJ2-3, with TRBD1 identical over 7 bases. V gave up 0 bases and J gave up 1 base; unmatched junction bases: 2. This CDR3 has 15 amino acids. CDR1 SGHRS and CDR2 YFSETQ come from the germline V gene. In DNA, the CDR3 is TGCGCCAGCAGCTTGGACGGACAGGGCACAGATACGCAGTATTTT. Translation gives CASSLDGQGTDTQYF.

DNA of the CDR3: TGTGCCAGCAGTCGCCGGGACAGGGGGTACAATGAGCAGTTCTTC. Residues: CASSRRDRGYNEQFF. The chain has TRBV6-6 and TRBJ2-1; 11 positions agree with TRBD1. The germline V gene has CDR1 MNHNY and CDR2 SVGAGI (reference sequence). V dropped 5 bases and J dropped 4; count of bases not matched to a gene: 4. CDR3 length equals 15 residues.

The gene calls are TRBV29-1 and TRBJ2-3; no definite D call. Germline V gives CDR1 SQVTM, CDR2 ANQGSEA. This CDR3 spans 12 amino acids. V was shortened by 3 bases and J by 0 bases, with 4 bases between the two germline ends. CDR3: CSVEWSTDTQYF. The CDR3 region has the DNA TGCAGCGTTGAGTGGAGCACAGATACGCAGTATTTT.

The chain carries TRBV7-2 and TRBJ2-5; no clear D. Germline CDR1 is SGHTA and CDR2 is FQGNSA. The length of the CDR3 is 14 residues. Between the trimmed V and J ends, which lost 1 base and 4 bases, there was a span of 10 bases. This chain's CDR3 is CASSLDWKRETQYF. Written as DNA, the CDR3 is TGTGCCAGCAGCTTAGACTGGAAAAGAGAGACCCAGTACTTC.

The V and J genes are TRBV5-4 and TRBJ2-7; tentatively, D is TRBD2 (6 bases). CDR3 length: 17 residues. CDR1 is SGHNT and CDR2 is YYREEE in the germline V gene (reference sequence). V shed 0 bases and J shed 3 bases, with 19 bases lying between them. The DNA for the CDR3 is TGTGCCAGCAGCTTGGGATCCGGGGGAAGGCTCGACTACGAGCAGTACTTC. The encoded protein is CASSLGSGGRLDYEQYF.